The 17 T cell receptor beta chains in this list originate from one sample, sequenced in a study of PD-1 blockade in classical Hodgkin lymphoma. Sequenced by immunoSEQ multiplex PCR; TCRdb stores in-frame clones only, minus some. The sample gives tens of thousands of clones, around nine tenths of which show up once; 2.9% is in the top ten. Documented time point: cycle 4 day 1 (C4D1), after 6 weeks of nivolumab. All the patients suffered relapse after autologous stem cell transplantation, and brentuximab vedotin exposure differed. The sample was peripheral blood mononuclear cells (PBMCs), taken before the fourth cycle of nivolumab. Receptors were obtained from a human donor with classical Hodgkin lymphoma.

This clone was detected a few times. The rearrangement joins TRBV7-9 to TRBJ1-1; D ambiguous. The V gene lost 0 bases and the J gene lost 5 bases, with 10 bases spanning the gap. Germline-derived CDR1 and CDR2 are SEHNR and FQNEAQ (reference sequence). The CDR3 is 14 amino acids. CDR3: CASSLARDMTEAFF. In DNA form, the CDR3 reads TGTGCCAGCAGCTTAGCGCGGGATATGACTGAAGCTTTCTTT.

This clone was picked up one time. This chain connects TRBV7-9 to TRBJ2-7, with D possibly being TRBD2 (5 bases). The CDR3 has 15 residues. Germline CDR1 and CDR2: SEHNR and FQNEAQ (reference sequence). Trimming left V 5 bases short and J 3 bases short, with 17 bases between. DNA of the CDR3: TGTGCCAGCAGCCCAAGGGCGGGCGAAAGCTACGAGCAGTACTTC. Encoded protein: CASSPRAGESYEQYF.

A single count supports this clone. The chain employs TRBV27 and TRBJ1-1; 7 bases are shared with TRBD1. Germline V gene lookup returns CDR1 MNHEY and CDR2 SMNVEV (reference sequence). The CDR3 contains 15 residues. The V and J ends lost 9 bases and 4 bases, in that order; junction bases with no gene match: 14. Written as DNA, the CDR3 is TGTGCCAGGCCTGTGACAGGGCTTCGGAGCACTGAAGCTTTCTTT. Its protein is CARPVTGLRSTEAFF.

The rearrangement uses TRBV11-3 and TRBJ2-1; TRBD2 matches at 9 bases. The CDR3 length is 15 residues. Germline CDR1 is SGHNT and CDR2 is YENEEA. The junction had 7 bases not matched to a gene; V was cut back by 5 bases and J by 5 bases. DNA of the CDR3: TGTGCCAGCAGCCCAGGACTAGCGCTAGACAATGAGCAGTTCTTC. It yields the protein CASSPGLALDNEQFF.

CDR3 nucleotide sequence: TGCGCCAGCAGCTTGATGGGCCCCTACAATGAGCAGTTCTTC. The encoded protein is CASSLMGPYNEQFF. This chain links TRBV5-1 with TRBJ2-1; D is ambiguous. Germline V lookup: CDR1 SGHRS, CDR2 YFSETQ. The CDR3 sequence is 14 residues long. V was shortened by 1 base and J by 2 bases, with 7 bases between the two germline ends.

The rearrangement uses TRBV7-2 and TRBJ1-3; no firm D call. The CDR3 is made up of 12 amino acids. Trimming pared 6 bases from V and 4 bases from J, leaving 7 bases between. Germline-derived CDR1 and CDR2 are SGHTA and FQGNSA. For the CDR3, the DNA is TGTGCCAGCAGAGGCGCGGGAAACACCATATATTTT. It translates to CASRGAGNTIYF.

The chain is built from TRBV5-1 and TRBJ1-1, with D possibly matching TRBD1 (6 bases). Germline CDR1 is SGHRS and CDR2 is YFSETQ. This CDR3 region has 14 residues. V was clipped by 3 bases and J by 5 bases, with 14 bases between them. CDR3 sequence (DNA): TGCGCCAGCAGCTCCAGGGGAGAGGGGACTGAAGCTTTCTTT. Translation: CASSSRGEGTEAFF. Drawing the rest from reference TRBV5-1 and TRBJ1-1, the complete variable domain is KAGVTQTPRYLIKTRGQQVTLSCSPISGHRSVSWYQQTPGQGLQFLFEYFSETQRNKGNFPGRFSGRQFSNSRSEMNVSTLELGDSALYLCASSSRGEGTEAFFGQGTRLTVV.

This clone was picked up one time. This sequence joins TRBV11-3 and TRBJ2-1, with D possibly TRBD2 on 7 matching bases. The CDR3 loop spans 19 amino acids. Germline V gene sequence: CDR1 SGHNT, CDR2 YENEEA. The V and J ends lost 0 bases and 0 bases respectively, with 18 bases between them. In nucleotides, the CDR3 is TGTGCCAGCAGCTTAGATCGAGTAGGGGGGGAGAGCTCCTACAATGAGCAGTTCTTC. Residues: CASSLDRVGGESSYNEQFF.

This sequence joins TRBV7-6 and TRBJ2-1; perhaps TRBD2 as D (6 bases). Between the trimmed V and J ends, which lost 3 bases and 9 bases, there was a span of 18 bases. Germline assignment: CDR1 SGHVS and CDR2 FNYEAQ. This CDR3 comprises 15 residues. The CDR3 region has the DNA TGTGCCAGCAGCTTCAACGGGGAGGAATTCGCTGAGCAGTTCTTC. As protein: CASSFNGEEFAEQFF.

The chain combines TRBV9 with TRBJ1-2; D uncertain. The V end was cut by 3 bases, the J end by 3 bases, with 12 bases between. The CDR3 is made up of 14 amino acids. Per germline, CDR1 SGDLS and CDR2 YYNGEE. The CDR3 region is CASSGETTDYGYTF. CDR3 nucleotides: TGTGCCAGCAGCGGCGAGACCACCGACTATGGCTACACCTTC.

The rearrangement links TRBV5-1 to TRBJ2-7; D gene unclear. From germline, CDR1 is SGHRS and CDR2 YFSETQ. The germline V and J ends were trimmed by 0 bases and 3 bases, with 7 bases remaining between them. CDR3 length: 13 amino acids. CDR3: CASSLGIFYEQYF. The CDR3 region has the DNA TGCGCCAGCAGCTTGGGGATATTCTACGAGCAGTACTTC.

V gene TRBV27 combines with J gene TRBJ1-4; the D gene is possibly TRBD1 (6 bases). Trimming stripped 1 base from V and 5 bases from J, with 14 bases between. The CDR3 loop spans 16 amino acids. Per the germline V gene, CDR1 is MNHEY and CDR2 is SMNVEV (reference sequence). In DNA, the CDR3 is TGTGCCAGCAGTTTATATTCGGGGGGCTTAAATGAAAAACTGTTTTTT. Protein sequence: CASSLYSGGLNEKLFF.

The chain combines TRBV7-6 with TRBJ2-1; D might be TRBD2 (5 bases). Trimming removed 4 bases at V and 5 bases at J, with 9 bases between. Looked up from germline, CDR1 is SGHVS and CDR2 is FNYEAQ. This CDR3 has 13 residues. Here the CDR3 DNA reads TGTGCCAGCAGCTCCCCCGGGAACAATGAGCAGTTCTTC. Its protein product is CASSSPGNNEQFF. The full variable domain, its missing parts supplied by reference TRBV7-6 and TRBJ2-1, is GAGVSQSPRYKVTKRGQDVALRCDPISGHVSLYWYRQALGQGPEFLTYFNYEAQQDKSGLPNDRFSAERPEGSISTLTIQRTEQRDSAMYRCASSSPGNNEQFFGPGTRLTVL.

The chain joins TRBV9 to TRBJ1-1; 7 nucleotides line up with TRBD1. This CDR3 spans 14 amino acids. CDR1 and CDR2 (germline): SGDLS, YYNGEE. J lost 3 bases, V lost 3 bases, and 5 bases had no gene match. CDR3: CASSARDRDTEAFF. CDR3 nucleotide sequence: TGTGCCAGCAGCGCGCGCGACAGGGACACTGAAGCTTTCTTT.

The chain carries TRBV19 and TRBJ1-1; D gene ambiguous. Germline CDR1 LNHDA, CDR2 SQIVND (reference sequence). Trimming removed 5 bases from V and 2 bases from J, with 9 bases in between. There are 13 residues in the CDR3. The CDR3: CASSSWINTEAFF. CDR3 nucleotide sequence: TGTGCCAGTAGTTCCTGGATAAACACTGAAGCTTTCTTT. Drawing the rest from reference TRBV19 and TRBJ1-1, the complete variable domain is DGGITQSPKYLFRKEGQNVTLSCEQNLNHDAMYWYRQDPGQGLRLIYYSQIVNDFQKGDIAEGYSVSREKKESFPLTVTSAQKNPTAFYLCASSSWINTEAFFGQGTRLTVV.

This clone has just one count. J is TRBJ2-7 and V is TRBV6-5; 9 bases are shared with TRBD1. This CDR3 spans 13 amino acids. V lost 6 bases and J lost 2; bases outside the gene matches: 2. Germline CDR1 is MNHEY and CDR2 is SVGAGI. CDR3 sequence: CASSRDRAYEQYF. DNA for the CDR3: TGTGCCAGCAGCCGGGACAGGGCCTACGAGCAGTACTTC.

This chain uses TRBV4-2 with TRBJ1-5; a weak D match, TRBD1 (6 bases). CDR1 LGHNA and CDR2 YNFKEQ come from the germline V gene. The V and J ends lost 0 bases and 1 base respectively, with 7 bases between them. CDR3 length: 15 amino acids. The CDR3 sequence: CASSQDTGSNQPQHF. CDR3 sequence (DNA): TGTGCCAGCAGCCAAGATACAGGGAGCAATCAGCCCCAGCATTTT.